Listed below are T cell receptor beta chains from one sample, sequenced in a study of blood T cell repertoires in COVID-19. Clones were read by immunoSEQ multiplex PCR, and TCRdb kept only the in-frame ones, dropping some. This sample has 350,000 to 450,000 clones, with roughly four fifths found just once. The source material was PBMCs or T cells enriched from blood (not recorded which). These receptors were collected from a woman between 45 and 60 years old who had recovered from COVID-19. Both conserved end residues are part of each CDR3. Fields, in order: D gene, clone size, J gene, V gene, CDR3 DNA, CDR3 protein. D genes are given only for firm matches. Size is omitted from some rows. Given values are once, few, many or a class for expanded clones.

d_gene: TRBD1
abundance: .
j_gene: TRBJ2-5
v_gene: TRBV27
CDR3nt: TGTGCCAGCAGCCTCGGGGGGACAGGGGGAGAGACCCAGTACTTC
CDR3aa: CASSLGGTGGETQYF

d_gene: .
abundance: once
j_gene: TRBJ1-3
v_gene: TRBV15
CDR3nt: TGTGCCACCAGCAACTACAACAGGGCTGGAAACACCATATATTTT
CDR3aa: CATSNYNRAGNTIYF

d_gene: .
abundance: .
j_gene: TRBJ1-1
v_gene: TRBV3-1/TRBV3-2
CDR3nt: TGTGCCAGCAGCCGCAGGACACGACCGAACACTGAAGCTTTCTTT
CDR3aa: CASSRRTRPNTEAFF

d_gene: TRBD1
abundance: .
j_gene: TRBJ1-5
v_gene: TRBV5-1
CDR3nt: TGCGCCAGCAGACCTGGACAGGGGCGCTATCAGCCCCAGCATTTT
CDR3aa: CASRPGQGRYQPQHF

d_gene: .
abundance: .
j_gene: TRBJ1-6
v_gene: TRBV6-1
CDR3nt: TGTGCCAGCAGTGAAGCGAACAGAAATTCACCCCTCCACTTT
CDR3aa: CASSEANRNSPLHF

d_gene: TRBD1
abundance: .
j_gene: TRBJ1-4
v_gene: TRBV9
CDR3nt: TGTGCCAGCAGCGTCAACGACAGGGTTAGGAGACGTAATGAAAAACTGTTTTTT
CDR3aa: CASSVNDRVRRRNEKLFF

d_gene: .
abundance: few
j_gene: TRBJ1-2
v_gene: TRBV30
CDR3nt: TGTGCCTGGAGTACAGGGTCTGGGAACTATGGCTACACCTTC
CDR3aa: CAWSTGSGNYGYTF

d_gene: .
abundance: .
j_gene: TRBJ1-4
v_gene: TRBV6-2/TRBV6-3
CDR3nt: TGTGCCAGCACCCCGAGAAGAAATGAAAAACTGTTTTTT
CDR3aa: CASTPRRNEKLFF

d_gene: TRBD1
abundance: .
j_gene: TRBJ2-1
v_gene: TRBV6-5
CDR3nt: TGTGCCAGCATCGGACAGGCCGGTGAGCAGTTCTTC
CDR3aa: CASIGQAGEQFF

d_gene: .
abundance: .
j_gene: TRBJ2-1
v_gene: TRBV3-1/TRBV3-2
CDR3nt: TGTGCCAGCAGCCAAGGTGGTGGCCAGTTCTTC
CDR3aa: CASSQGGGQFF

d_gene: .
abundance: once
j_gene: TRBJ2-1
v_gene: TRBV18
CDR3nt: TGTGCCAGCTCACCACGGGACACCTACAATGAGCAGTTCTTC
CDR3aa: CASSPRDTYNEQFF

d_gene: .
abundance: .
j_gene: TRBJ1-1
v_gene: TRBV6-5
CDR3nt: TGTGCCAGCAGTTACTCACAACGGGGGGACACTGAAGCTTTCTTT
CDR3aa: CASSYSQRGDTEAFF

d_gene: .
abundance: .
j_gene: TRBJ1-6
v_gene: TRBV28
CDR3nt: TGTGCCAGCACCCAATCACTACCCAATTCACCCCTCCACTTT
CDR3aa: CASTQSLPNSPLHF

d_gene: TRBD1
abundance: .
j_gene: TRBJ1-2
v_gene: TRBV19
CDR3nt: TGTGCCAGTGGCCAGGGACAGCTTTTTAACTATGGCTACACCTTC
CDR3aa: CASGQGQLFNYGYTF

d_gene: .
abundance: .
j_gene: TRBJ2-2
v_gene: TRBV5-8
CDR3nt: TGTGCCAGCAGCTCGTCCGGGGAGCTGTTTTTT
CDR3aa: CASSSSGELFF

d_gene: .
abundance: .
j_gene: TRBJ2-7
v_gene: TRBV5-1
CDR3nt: TGCGCCAGCAGTGGGCAGGTCAGCTCCTACGAGCAGTACTTC
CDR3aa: CASSGQVSSYEQYF

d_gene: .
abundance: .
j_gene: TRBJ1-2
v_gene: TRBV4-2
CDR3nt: TGTGCCAGCAGCCAAGACGACAGCCAAGCTAACTATGGCTACACCTTC
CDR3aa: CASSQDDSQANYGYTF

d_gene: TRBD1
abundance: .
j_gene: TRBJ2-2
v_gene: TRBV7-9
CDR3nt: TGTGCCAGCAGCGACAGGGGCTTAGCCGGGGAGCTGTTTTTT
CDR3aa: CASSDRGLAGELFF

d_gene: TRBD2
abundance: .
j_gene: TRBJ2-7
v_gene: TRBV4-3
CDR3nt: TGCGCCAGCAGCCAAGCTGGCGGGGGGGCCTACGAGCAGTACTTC
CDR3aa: CASSQAGGGAYEQYF

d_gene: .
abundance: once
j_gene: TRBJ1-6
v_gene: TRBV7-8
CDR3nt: TGTGCCAGCAGCTTAAGTACAGGGCGGAATTCACCCCTCCACTTT
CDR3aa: CASSLSTGRNSPLHF

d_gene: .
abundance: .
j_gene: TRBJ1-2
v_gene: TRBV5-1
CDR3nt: TGCGCCAGCAGCCCCGGGGGGGAGCGGTATGGCTACACCTTC
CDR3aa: CASSPGGERYGYTF

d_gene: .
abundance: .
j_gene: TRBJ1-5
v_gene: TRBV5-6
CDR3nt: TGTGCCAGCAGCTTGGGGGCAGGGGCCCAGCCCCAGCATTTT
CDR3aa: CASSLGAGAQPQHF

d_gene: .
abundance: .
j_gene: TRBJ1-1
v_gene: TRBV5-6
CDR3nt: TGTGCCAGCAGCTTTTTCAACCAGGGGAACACTGAAGCTTTCTTT
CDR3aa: CASSFFNQGNTEAFF

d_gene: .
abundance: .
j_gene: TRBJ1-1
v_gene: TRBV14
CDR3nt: TGTGCCAGCAGCCAACACGGACAGCCGAACACTGAAGCTTTCTTT
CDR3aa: CASSQHGQPNTEAFF

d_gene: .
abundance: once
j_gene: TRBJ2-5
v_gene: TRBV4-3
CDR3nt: TGCGCCAGCAGCCAAGATCTTCCAGGGGCTATCCAAGAGACCCAGTACTTC
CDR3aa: CASSQDLPGAIQETQYF

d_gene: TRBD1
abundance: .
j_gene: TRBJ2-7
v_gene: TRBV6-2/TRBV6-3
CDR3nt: TGTGCCAGCAGTTACCTTTCCCGGGACAGGGCCTACGAGCAGTACTTC
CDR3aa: CASSYLSRDRAYEQYF

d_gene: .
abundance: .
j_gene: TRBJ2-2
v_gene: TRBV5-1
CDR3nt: TGCGCCAGCAGCAGCTTCATCGTGAACACCGGGGAGCTGTTTTTT
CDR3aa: CASSSFIVNTGELFF

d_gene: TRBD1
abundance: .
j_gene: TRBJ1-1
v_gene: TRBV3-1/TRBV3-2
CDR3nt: TGTGCCAGCAGCGTACAGACAGGGAGGAACACTGAAGCTTTCTTT
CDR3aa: CASSVQTGRNTEAFF

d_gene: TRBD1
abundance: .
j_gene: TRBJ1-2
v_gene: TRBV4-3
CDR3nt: TGCGCCAGCAGCCAAGATCGGGAGGGGGCGGATGGCTACACCTTC
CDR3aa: CASSQDREGADGYTF

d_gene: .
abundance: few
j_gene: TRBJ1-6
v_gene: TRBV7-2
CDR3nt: TGTGCCAGCAGCTTAAACATAGGGGCTTCACCCCTCCACTTT
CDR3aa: CASSLNIGASPLHF

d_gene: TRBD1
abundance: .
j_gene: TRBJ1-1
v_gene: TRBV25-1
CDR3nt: TGTGCCAGCATTGGCCAGGGGGATGGCACTGAAGCTTTCTTT
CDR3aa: CASIGQGDGTEAFF

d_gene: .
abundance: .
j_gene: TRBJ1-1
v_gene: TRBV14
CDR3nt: TGTGCCAGCAGCCAAGATCACCGGGACAAAGCTTTCTTT
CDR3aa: CASSQDHRDKAFF

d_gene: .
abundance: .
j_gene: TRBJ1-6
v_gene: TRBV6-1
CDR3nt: TGTGCCAGCAGTGAAGCGCCCCTAAAGTTGTCAGCTAGGTCACCCCTCCACTTT
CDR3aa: CASSEAPLKLSARSPLHF

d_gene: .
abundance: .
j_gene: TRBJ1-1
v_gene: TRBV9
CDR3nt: TGTGCCAGCAGCGGGGGGCCCCGGACGACTGAAGCTTTCTTT
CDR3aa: CASSGGPRTTEAFF

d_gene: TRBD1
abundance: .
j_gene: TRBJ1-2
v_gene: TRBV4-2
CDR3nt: TGTGCCAGCAGCCCCCCGTCCGCAGGGGGCTTCAACTATGGCTACACCTTC
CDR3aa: CASSPPSAGGFNYGYTF

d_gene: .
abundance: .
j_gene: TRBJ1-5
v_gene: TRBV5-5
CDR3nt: TGTGCCAGCAGCTCGGGGGGACTCCCTAATCAGCCCCAGCATTTT
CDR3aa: CASSSGGLPNQPQHF

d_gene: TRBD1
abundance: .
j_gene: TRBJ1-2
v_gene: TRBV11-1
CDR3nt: TGTGCCAGCAGCCGGACAGGGATTGGCGGCTACACCTTC
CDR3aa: CASSRTGIGGYTF